A single sample is the source of the 13 T cell receptor beta chains below, sequenced in a study of blood T cell repertoires in COVID-19 (TCRdb year 2020). The library was produced with the immunoSEQ multiplex PCR assay. Not all clones reach the TCRdb copy of this immuneACCESS table, which keeps in-frame sequences only. Checked studies attribute under half of the gap to unresolved V genes and leave the rest unexplained. The table for this sample lists 330,000 or so clones; roughly 90% of them were counted only once. 2.5% to 3.5% of the sample is taken by the ten largest. Sequenced input: PBMCs or T cells enriched from blood (not recorded which). The receptors shown here come from a woman younger than 45 who had recovered from COVID-19.

This clone was observed a single time. The chain joins TRBV7-9 to TRBJ2-1; D call uncertain. Trimming took 5 bases from V and 0 from J, leaving 14 bases between them. The length of the CDR3 is 16 residues. The germline CDR1 and CDR2 sequences are SEHNR and FQNEAQ (reference sequence). For the CDR3, the DNA is TGTGCCAGCAGCCCATTCATTTATAGCTCCTACAATGAGCAGTTCTTC. Translating gives CASSPFIYSSYNEQFF.

The rearrangement links TRBV2 to TRBJ1-4, with TRBD1 as a possible D gene (5 bases). CDR1 is SNHLY, CDR2 FYNNEI, per germline. The CDR3 is 14 amino acids. The V end was cut by 6 bases, the J end by 7 bases, with 15 bases between. The CDR3 DNA is TGTGCCAGCAGCCGAGGCAGGGAAGGTGAAAAACTGTTTTTT. This codes for CASSRGREGEKLFF.

The chain recombines TRBV28 with TRBJ2-1; 8 bases align to TRBD2. The CDR3 spans 15 residues. The germline CDR1 and CDR2 sequences are MDHEN and SYDVKM. Losses at the gene ends were 5 bases for V and 2 bases for J; bases not matched to a gene: 5. The chain's CDR3 is CASSPGGYTYNEQFF. CDR3 DNA: TGTGCCAGCAGTCCGGGGGGGTACACCTACAATGAGCAGTTCTTC.

The chain couples TRBV11-3 to TRBJ2-1, with a tentative D call TRBD2 (5 bases). Trimming left V 3 bases short and J 7 bases short, with 10 bases between. Germline V lookup: CDR1 SGHNT, CDR2 YENEEA. The CDR3 extends over 13 amino acids. The CDR3 DNA follows: TGTGCCAGCAGCTTGGACGAGCGGAATGAGCAGTTCTTC. Translating it yields CASSLDERNEQFF.

This clone came up a few times. This rearrangement joins TRBV5-6 to TRBJ1-2; 7 bases map to TRBD1. The V and J ends lost 2 bases and 4 bases, in that order; junction bases with no gene match: 11. There are 16 residues in the CDR3. Germline V lookup: CDR1 SGHDT, CDR2 YYEEEE. For the CDR3, the DNA is TGTGCCAGCAGCTTCTTCGGGACAGTCGGGTTCTATGGCTACACCTTC. It codes for CASSFFGTVGFYGYTF.

This clone was detected once. The chain joins TRBV2 to TRBJ2-7; TRBD2 matches 12 bases. Germline V gene sequence: CDR1 SNHLY, CDR2 FYNNEI. This CDR3 has 15 amino acids. V was pared by 7 bases and J by 2 bases, with 6 bases of the junction left unmatched. The CDR3 region has the DNA TGTGCCAGCAAGACTAGCGGGAGCAACGCCTACGAGCAGTACTTC. Protein: CASKTSGSNAYEQYF.

This clone was counted a single time. This chain connects TRBV7-9 to TRBJ2-7; 9 bases agree with TRBD2. Germline V gives CDR1 SEHNR, CDR2 FQNEAQ (reference sequence). V gave up 3 bases and J gave up 6 bases; unmatched junction bases: 9. The CDR3 runs 15 residues. The CDR3 nucleotides are TGTGCCAGCAGCTTTGATAGCGGGGGAAGAAGCGAGCAGTACTTC. It translates to CASSFDSGGRSEQYF.

The V call is TRBV5-1, the J call TRBJ2-2; no definite D call. With 2 bases removed from V and 6 bases from J, the gap between germline ends came to 11 bases. Germline values: CDR1 SGHRS, CDR2 YFSETQ. CDR3 length: 14 residues. The chain's CDR3 is CASSLVLGAGELFF. The CDR3 nucleotides read TGCGCCAGCAGCTTAGTCCTAGGCGCCGGGGAGCTGTTTTTT.

The chain has TRBV28 and TRBJ2-1; D ambiguous. CDR1 MDHEN and CDR2 SYDVKM come from the germline V gene. This CDR3 is built from 15 residues. V dropped 5 bases and J dropped 5 bases, with 16 bases sitting between them. The CDR3 nucleotides read TGTGCCAGCAGTCAACCCCTCAGAGGAAACAATGAGCAGTTCTTC. Translating it yields CASSQPLRGNNEQFF.

In this sample, this clone turned up once. V usage is TRBV28 and J usage is TRBJ1-2, with 7 bases matching TRBD1. There are 15 residues in the CDR3. J gave up 0 bases and V 8 bases, and 9 bases lay outside the gene matches. Germline V gene sequence: CDR1 MDHEN, CDR2 SYDVKM. The CDR3 DNA reads TGTGCCAGCCTAAGTGGGACAGTCGCTAACTATGGCTACACCTTC. The encoded protein is CASLSGTVANYGYTF.

This sequence joins TRBV19 and TRBJ1-1; D perhaps matches TRBD1 (6 bases). With 6 bases removed from V and 4 bases from J, the gap between germline ends came to 15 bases. Germline V lookup: CDR1 LNHDA, CDR2 SQIVND (reference sequence). The length of the CDR3 is 14 residues. This CDR3 is CASSLQGGGTEAFF. CDR3 nucleotide sequence: TGTGCCAGTAGCCTACAGGGAGGGGGCACTGAAGCTTTCTTT.

This sequence joins TRBV7-8 and TRBJ2-1, with D possibly being TRBD2 (5 bases). Trimming removed 3 bases from V and 13 bases from J, with 10 bases in between. The CDR3 length is 11 residues. CDR1 is SGHVS, CDR2 FQNEAQ, per germline. CDR3 in amino acids: CASSFIDYQFF. CDR3 nucleotides: TGTGCCAGCAGCTTCATCGACTACCAGTTCTTC. The full variable domain, completed using reference TRBV7-8 and TRBJ2-1, is GAGVSQSPRYKVAKRGQDVALRCDPISGHVSLFWYQQALGQGPEFLTYFQNEAQLDKSGLPSDRFFAERPEGSVSTLKIQRTQQEDSAVYLCASSFIDYQFFGPGTRLTVL.

This chain links TRBV7-9 with TRBJ2-1; D unclear. The CDR3 sequence is 13 residues long. Germline lookup yields CDR1 SEHNR and CDR2 FQNEAQ (reference sequence). V lost 1 base to trimming and J lost 8 bases, with 9 bases between them. The CDR3 loop is CASSLDSVDEQFF. The DNA of the CDR3 is TGTGCCAGCAGCTTAGATAGTGTCGATGAGCAGTTCTTC.